This T cell receptor beta chain was identified in a study of shared clonotypes between healthy human individuals (dated by TCRdb to the early 2020s). Regarding the research as a whole: The cohort comprised two women and a few men aged 18 to 49 years. Between about 0.94 and 8.9 billion PBMCs per donor were obtained by leukapheresis. To increase sequencing depth and limit assay-specific biases, TCR repertoire library preparation and sequencing were carried out by different laboratories using diverse techniques. For each donor, CD4 naive and CD4 memory were each run on three plates, CD8 naive on two plates, and CD8 memory on one plate. Blood TCR repertoires of 5 or 6 healthy adults were deeply sequenced to estimate repertoire size and the extent of clonotype sharing between individuals.

Using the deep immunoSEQ assay, TCR CDR3 regions were amplified from genomic DNA by multiplex PCR. For each cell subset, the extracted genomic DNA was distributed evenly across all wells of several immunoSEQ 96-well plates, and each plate served as one replicate. For sorted subsets, each replicate PCR was loaded with 200 ng genomic DNA, equivalent to 30,000 or so T cell genomes. Purified libraries were measured with a Qubit 3.0 fluorometer, size-checked on a Bioanalyzer 2100, and measured again with the KAPA Library Quantification kit. Every immunoSEQ 96-well plate was sequenced on a separate single-read 150-cycle Illumina NextSeq 550 flow cell. Per the source publication's procedure: Because only junctional sequences without quality scores were contained in the immunoSEQ output, filtering matching that applied to full-length reads could not be performed. To assign V/J genes and CDR3, sequences were annotated using PyIR, a Python wrapper for IgBLAST v1.9, with IMGT germline references. Reads were filtered out if the reads had weak V/J assignments (E-value above 1e-6), no CDR3, stop codons, out-of-frame junctions, or ambiguous translated residues. V3J clonotypes were defined as sequences sharing the same inferred V gene, J gene, and CDR3 amino acid sequence. To compute the percentage overlap between repertoires, the number of shared unique clonotypes was divided by the size of the smaller repertoire. Three approaches were used to assess repertoire richness: RTK rarefaction, the Chao1 estimator, and Recon v2.1 estimates of unobserved clonotypes. OLGA was used to compute generation probabilities for all TCRbeta clonotypes that the gDNA method yielded from several donors. Sourced from immuneACCESS, this table was stored by TCRdb with only in-frame sequences that have V and J called. A share of the clones is absent; for the studies checked, an unresolved V gene accounts for under half, and the remainder has no known explanation. That table supplies the V and J calls and clone size; D and trimming were determined from the DNA. This sample is represented by around 720,000 clones; about three quarters of them were singletons. About 1.8% of the sample goes to the ten largest clones.

The donors were healthy, HIV-negative adults who had no recently reported acute infections or vaccinations. All donors were Caucasian adults living in Nashville, Tennessee, USA. CD4+ T cells were enriched through magnetic negative selection, after which naive cells were positively selected on CD45RA and the remaining negative fraction served as the memory subset. After blood collection by leukapheresis, PBMCs were isolated using Ficoll-Histopaque density gradient centrifugation and then cryopreserved in the vapor phase of liquid nitrogen. Analytical flow cytometry was used to check the purity and quantity of every magnetically sorted T cell population. Genomic DNA was isolated from each sorted fraction and quantified by UV absorbance on a Nanodrop 2000c. Paper-wide results and their limitations: Compared with non-shared clonotypes, clonotypes shared by all four sorted-subset donors had higher generation probabilities. Naive subsets generally had larger estimated clonotype richness than memory subsets. Sampling was limited to blood, and TCR repertoires in tissue likely differ from TCR repertoires in blood. The small number of donors limited the genetic and exposure-history diversity represented. Rarefaction of sorted-subset datasets indicated incomplete sequencing despite the large sequencing depth. Sharing across several donors was observed for about 4.8% of naive CD4, less than 4% of naive CD8, about 2.5% of memory CD4, and roughly 0.4% of memory CD8 clonotypes. Pairwise subsampling indicated that sequencing depth was expected to affect the degree of clonotype sharing among donors.

On this clone itself: The antigen it binds to is not known. No quality values exist for individual bases; no much larger clone is one base distant.

The TCR comes from a woman aged 25 to 39 in good health. The specimen sequenced was memory CD4+ T cells sorted from blood. The intended sense of this specimen's cell subset or site label: CD45RA-negative fraction.

The CDR3: CASRDLGLADYEQYF. The bases are TGTGCCAGCAGAGACCTGGGACTAGCGGATTACGAGCAGTACTTC. The receptor chain draws on TRBV6-1 and TRBJ2-7; 11 of the junction bases match TRBD2. The CDR3, cysteine through phenylalanine, is 15 amino acids long. The only DNA kept is the CDR3, 45 bases in frame from the first base. Per the germline V gene, MNHNS is the CDR1 and SASEGT is the CDR2. From V the trimming removes 6 bases and from J it removes 4 bases, while the gene matches leave 8 bases of the junction unaccounted for.